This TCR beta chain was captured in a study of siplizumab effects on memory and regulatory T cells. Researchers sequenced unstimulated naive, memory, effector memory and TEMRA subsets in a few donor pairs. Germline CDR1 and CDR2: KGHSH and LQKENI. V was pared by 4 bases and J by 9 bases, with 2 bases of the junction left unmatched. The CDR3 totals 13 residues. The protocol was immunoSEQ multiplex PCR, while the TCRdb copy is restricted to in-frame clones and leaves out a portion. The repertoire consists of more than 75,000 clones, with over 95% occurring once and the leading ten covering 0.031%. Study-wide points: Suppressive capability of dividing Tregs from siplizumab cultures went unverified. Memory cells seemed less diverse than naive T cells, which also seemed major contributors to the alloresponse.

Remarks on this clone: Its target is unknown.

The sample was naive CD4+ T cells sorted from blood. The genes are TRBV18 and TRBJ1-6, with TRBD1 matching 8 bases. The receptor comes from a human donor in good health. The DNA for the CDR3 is TGTGCCAGCTCACTCGACAGGGGTTCACCCCTCCACTTT. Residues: CASSLDRGSPLHF.